This T cell receptor beta chain was captured in a study of blood T cell repertoires in COVID-19. The method was immunoSEQ multiplex PCR; TCRdb's version includes in-frame clones alone and lacks a portion of them. Of 200,000 to 250,000 clones listed, 82% were seen once; the top ten hold around 3.5%. This CDR3 is built from 13 residues. Germline V gene lookup returns CDR1 MNHEY and CDR2 SVGAGI. The germline V and J ends were trimmed by 6 bases and 3 bases, with 12 bases remaining between them. The gene calls are TRBV6-5 and TRBJ2-7; D not certain. The clonotype was recovered from an elderly woman with acute or convalescent COVID-19. Sequences were obtained from peripheral blood. For the CDR3, the DNA is TGTGCCAGCAGGACCCCGGGTAACTACGAGCAGTACTTC. Its protein product is CASRTPGNYEQYF.